The 29 T cell receptor beta chains given below trace back to one sample, sequenced in a study of T-cell memory formation after mild COVID-19. From the 5' RACE reads, TCRdb called clonotypes with MiXCR, one entry per CDR3 protein. The table has 190,000 or so distinct CDR3 sequences, over 20% seen once; the top ten hold more than 20%. Material: PBMCs or a T cell subset sorted from them (not recorded which). These receptor sequences come from an adult woman who had mild COVID-19 (a few samples of this study predate the infection). Cell type and time point are not known.

The chain carries TRBV27 and TRBJ1-2, with 7 bases aligning to TRBD1. The CDR3 contains 14 residues. Trimming cost V 6 bases and J 4 bases; bases outside gene matches: 8. Germline loops: CDR1 MNHEY, CDR2 SMNVEV (reference sequence). The CDR3 loop is CASRAKGAGYGYTF. The CDR3 DNA is TGTGCCAGCAGGGCGAAGGGGGCAGGCTATGGCTACACCTTC.

V usage is TRBV19 and J usage is TRBJ1-2; D possibly corresponds to TRBD1 (5 bases). V was trimmed by 5 bases and J by 5 bases, leaving 9 bases between them. The CDR3 is made up of 12 amino acids. CDR1 and CDR2 (germline): LNHDA, SQIVND (reference sequence). CDR3 nucleotide sequence: TGTGCCAGTAGTCCGACAGCTTATGGCTACACCTTC. This codes for CASSPTAYGYTF.

The chain employs TRBV7-9 and TRBJ2-1; D unclear. V was trimmed by 4 bases and J by 5 bases, leaving 15 bases between them. Germline V lookup: CDR1 SEHNR, CDR2 FQNEAQ (reference sequence). The CDR3 contains 15 residues. This chain's CDR3 is CASSSHRATHNEQFF. The CDR3 nucleotides are TGTGCCAGCAGCTCCCACAGAGCGACCCACAATGAGCAGTTCTTC.

The table lists this clonotype with many counts. The gene calls are TRBV9 and TRBJ1-5; TRBD1 aligns across 10 bases. J lost 7 bases, V lost 0 bases, and 1 base had no gene match. The germline CDR1 and CDR2 sequences are SGDLS and YYNGEE. This CDR3 comprises 14 residues. This CDR3 reads CASSVGDRGQPQHF. The CDR3 DNA reads as TGTGCCAGCAGCGTAGGGGACAGGGGACAGCCCCAGCATTTT. Looking up the rest from reference TRBV9 and TRBJ1-5 gives the full variable domain: DSGVTQTPKHLITATGQRVTLRCSPRSGDLSVYWYQQSLDQGLQFLIQYYNGEERAKGNILERFSAQQFPDLHSELNLSSLELGDSALYFCASSVGDRGQPQHFGDGTRLSIL.

The chain employs TRBV29-1 and TRBJ2-2; 12 bases line up with TRBD2. The CDR3 length is 16 residues. The J segment lost 5 bases and the V segment lost 1 base, leaving 5 bases of the junction unmatched. The germline CDR1 and CDR2 sequences are SQVTM and ANQGSEA. In DNA form, the CDR3 reads TGCAGCGTTGAAGGCCCTGGACTAGCGGGAACCGGGGAGCTGTTTTTT. It codes for CSVEGPGLAGTGELFF.

CDR3 residues: CAISERVTIPNYGYTF. CDR3 in DNA: TGTGCCATCAGTGAGAGGGTAACAATTCCTAACTATGGCTACACCTTC. V and J are TRBV10-3 and TRBJ1-2; D gene ambiguous. Germline assignment: CDR1 ENHRY and CDR2 SYGVKD. V was pared by 2 bases and J by 0 bases, with 13 bases between. The CDR3 has 16 amino acids.

The chain carries TRBV25-1 and TRBJ2-7; D gene uncertain. Trimming removed 3 bases from V and 6 bases from J, with 9 bases in between. CDR3 length: 12 residues. Germline V gene lookup returns CDR1 MGHDK and CDR2 SYGVNS. CDR3: CASSELGREQYF. Written as DNA, the CDR3 is TGTGCCAGCAGTGAGTTAGGGCGCGAGCAGTACTTC.

This clonotype was found a few times. The chain employs TRBV9 and TRBJ2-1; D gene ambiguous. Germline values: CDR1 SGDLS, CDR2 YYNGEE. The V end was cut by 0 bases, the J end by 5 bases, with 9 bases between. The CDR3 sequence is 14 residues long. CDR3 sequence: CASSVASFNNEQFF. The CDR3 DNA reads TGTGCCAGCAGCGTAGCCTCCTTTAACAATGAGCAGTTCTTC.

The CDR3 nucleotides are TGTGCCAGCAGCCATGCCCTCGGGGCGTACTACGAGCAGTACTTC. It encodes CASSHALGAYYEQYF. The V call is TRBV7-9, the J call TRBJ2-7, with D perhaps matching TRBD1 or TRBD2 (5 bases each). Germline assignment: CDR1 SEHNR and CDR2 FQNEAQ (reference sequence). Trimming left V 5 bases short and J 3 bases short, with 17 bases between. The CDR3 spans 15 residues.

This clonotype occurred many times. At one boundary the junction diverges from the germline segment, which might be a read error. This chain joins TRBV7-9 and TRBJ2-1, with D possibly being TRBD1 (6 bases). Germline CDR1 and CDR2: SEHNR and FQNEAQ (reference sequence). CDR3 length: 10 residues. The CDR3 loop reads CASSLDDRPF. The CDR3 DNA reads TGTGCCAGCAGCTTAGACGACAGGCCGTTC. Looking up the rest from reference TRBV7-9 and TRBJ2-1 gives the full variable domain: DTGVSQNPRHKITKRGQNVTFRCDPISEHNRLYWYRQTLGQGPEFLTYFQNEAQLEKSRLLSDRFSAERPKGSFSTLEIQRTEQGDSAMYLCASSLDDRPFGPGTRLTVL.

In this sample, this clonotype turned up a few times. This rearrangement joins TRBV29-1 to TRBJ2-1; 7 nucleotides match TRBD1. V was clipped by 6 bases and J by 9 bases; unmatched bases: 14. The CDR3 has 14 amino acids. Germline assignment: CDR1 SQVTM and CDR2 ANQGSEA. CDR3 protein: CSVGDRVGSFEQFF. DNA of the CDR3: TGCAGCGTCGGCGACAGGGTCGGAAGCTTTGAGCAGTTCTTC.

V and J are TRBV28 and TRBJ1-1; 8 nucleotides match TRBD1. This CDR3 region has 13 residues. V trimming: 5 bases; J trimming: 5 bases; junction bases outside the gene matches: 4. Germline lookup yields CDR1 MDHEN and CDR2 SYDVKM. The DNA for the CDR3 is TGTGCCAGCAGTCACAGGGGGAGGACTGAAGCTTTCTTT. Encoded protein: CASSHRGRTEAFF. Using reference TRBV28 and TRBJ1-1 for the parts outside the CDR3, the full variable domain is DVKVTQSSRYLVKRTGEKVFLECVQDMDHENMFWYRQDPGLGLRLIYFSYDVKMKEKGDIPEGYSVSREKKERFSLILESASTNQTSMYLCASSHRGRTEAFFGQGTRLTVV.

The chain joins TRBV5-6 to TRBJ2-5; 10 bases match TRBD2. Trimming removed 0 bases from V and 5 bases from J; junction bases left unmatched: 7. The CDR3 extends over 16 amino acids. Germline CDR1 SGHDT, CDR2 YYEEEE. The CDR3 DNA reads TGTGCCAGCAGCTTGGCGGCTAGCGGGAGTTGGGAGACCCAGTACTTC. Its protein is CASSLAASGSWETQYF.

This chain links TRBV15 with TRBJ1-1, with D unresolved. Per the germline V gene, CDR1 is LNHNV and CDR2 is YYDKDF (reference sequence). CDR3 length equals 13 residues. Trimming took off 4 bases at V and 4 bases at J, with 10 bases between the two ends. In nucleotides, the CDR3 is TGTGCCACCAGCAAACCCCTTGGCACTGAAGCTTTCTTT. This encodes CATSKPLGTEAFF.

This clonotype was found a few times. The chain has TRBV6-2 or TRBV6-3 and TRBJ1-1, with 7 bases aligning to TRBD1. CDR1 and CDR2 (germline): MNHEY, SVGEGT. After removal of 4 bases from V and 5 bases from J, the junction contained 19 bases not matched to a gene. The CDR3 runs to 18 residues. CDR3 coding DNA: TGTGCCAGCAGTTCCTTCCGCCGGGACAGCCGACGAGAGACTGAAGCTTTCTTT. Translating gives CASSSFRRDSRRETEAFF.

A few counts support this clonotype. This sequence joins TRBV7-9 and TRBJ2-5; 10 positions agree with TRBD2. The CDR3 is 18 amino acids. Germline loops: CDR1 SEHNR, CDR2 FQNEAQ (reference sequence). J lost 4 bases, V lost 3 bases, and 14 bases had no gene match. The DNA of the CDR3 is TGTGCCAGCAGCTTCCCTACTAGCGGGACAACGGGGAGAGAGACCCAGTACTTC. This encodes CASSFPTSGTTGRETQYF.

There are a few counts of this clonotype. V usage is TRBV28 and J usage is TRBJ2-3; D is uncertain. Trimming left V 4 bases short and J 3 bases short, with 11 bases between. In germline, CDR1 is MDHEN, CDR2 SYDVKM. This CDR3 region has 14 residues. CDR3 coding DNA: TGTGCCAGCAGTTCGAACCTCGGGACAGATACGCAGTATTTT. Translation gives CASSSNLGTDTQYF.

In this sample, this clonotype turned up a few times. This sequence joins TRBV15 and TRBJ2-2, with D possibly called TRBD1 or TRBD2 (5 bases each). Per germline, CDR1 LNHNV and CDR2 YYDKDF (reference sequence). CDR3 length: 14 amino acids. V was shortened by 0 bases and J by 6 bases, with 8 bases between the two germline ends. The chain's CDR3 is CATSRDRGPGELFF. CDR3 sequence (DNA): TGTGCCACCAGCAGAGATCGGGGCCCCGGGGAGCTGTTTTTT.

This clonotype occurred a few times. The CDR3 region has the DNA TGCGCCAGCAGCCAAGACTGGATCGGCAGAGCGTTTGGGGATGCGGGCTACACCTTC. It specifies CASSQDWIGRAFGDAGYTF. V is TRBV4-3 and J is TRBJ1-2; no definite D call. The CDR3 length is 19 residues. Germline-derived CDR1 and CDR2 are LGHNA and YSLEER. V gave up 0 bases and J gave up 8 bases, with 28 bases separating them.

This clonotype has just a few counts. The chain recombines TRBV12-3 or TRBV12-4 with TRBJ1-4, with D unresolved. The CDR3 is 13 residues long. Trimming shortened V by 7 bases and J by 8 bases, and 14 bases separated the two germline ends. The CDR3 bases are TGTGCCAGCATGGACCCAATGGGGGAAAAACTGTTTTTT. Encoded protein: CASMDPMGEKLFF.

This clonotype was detected only a few times. The chain has TRBV7-9 and TRBJ2-7; D is perhaps TRBD2 (6 bases). The CDR3 totals 16 residues. Trimming left V 3 bases short and J 2 bases short, with 17 bases between. CDR1 and CDR2 from the germline V gene are SEHNR and FQNEAQ (reference sequence). The CDR3 DNA reads TGTGCCAGCAGCTTTGCCGGGGGTACCTTCACCTACGAGCAGTACTTC. Translating it yields CASSFAGGTFTYEQYF.

This clonotype was detected a few times. For the CDR3, the DNA is TGTGCCAGCAGTTTAATGGGGCCAGAGACCCAGTACTTC. It encodes CASSLMGPETQYF. The gene calls are TRBV12-3 or TRBV12-4 and TRBJ2-5, with D perhaps matching TRBD1 (5 bases). The length of the CDR3 is 13 residues. Trimming pared 2 bases from V and 4 bases from J, leaving 8 bases between.

This clonotype was detected only a few times. The gene calls are TRBV12-3 or TRBV12-4 and TRBJ1-5; 7 bases fit TRBD1. This CDR3 is 15 amino acids long. V was clipped by 5 bases and J by 0 bases; unmatched bases: 4. The CDR3 region is CASSPDRDSNQPQHF. The CDR3 DNA reads as TGTGCCAGCAGTCCAGACAGGGATAGCAATCAGCCCCAGCATTTT.

The V gene is TRBV5-6, the J gene TRBJ2-7; D is undetermined. The CDR3 extends over 10 amino acids. Germline CDR1 and CDR2: SGHDT and YYEEEE. Trimming took 7 bases from V and 2 from J, leaving 4 bases between them. The CDR3 bases are TGTGCCAGCGGAACCTACGAGCAGTACTTC. Its translation: CASGTYEQYF.

This chain uses TRBV12-3 or TRBV12-4 with TRBJ1-3, with D perhaps matching TRBD1 (5 bases). The CDR3 contains 14 residues. The V end lost 2 bases, the J end lost 1 base, and 6 bases lay between the germline ends. For the CDR3, the DNA is TGTGCCAGCAGTTTATGGGGGTCTGGAAACACCATATATTTT. Encoded protein: CASSLWGSGNTIYF.

This clonotype was counted only a few times. The chain has TRBV7-8 and TRBJ2-7, with TRBD2 matching over 12 bases. Germline CDR1 reads SGHVS; CDR2 reads FQNEAQ. This CDR3 is 15 amino acids long. V shed 5 bases and J 2 bases; nucleotides not matched to a gene: 4. In DNA form, the CDR3 reads TGTGCCAGCAGCGCCCTAGCGGGAGGGCCCTACGAGCAGTACTTC. Amino acid sequence: CASSALAGGPYEQYF.

A few counts support this clonotype. The chain uses TRBV24-1 and TRBJ2-5; no clear D. CDR1 is KGHDR, CDR2 SFDVKD, per germline. The CDR3 consists of 14 residues. The V end lost 1 base, the J end lost 4 bases, and 9 bases lay between the germline ends. This CDR3 reads CATSDFSERETQYF. In DNA, the CDR3 is TGTGCCACCAGTGATTTCTCCGAAAGAGAGACCCAGTACTTC.

This clonotype came up a few times. The chain couples TRBV12-3 or TRBV12-4 to TRBJ2-1; D might be TRBD2 (5 bases). The CDR3 is 14 residues long. V dropped 3 bases and J dropped 5 bases, with 11 bases sitting between them. CDR3 sequence reads: CASSFSGSHNEQFF. The CDR3 DNA follows: TGTGCCAGCAGTTTCTCGGGGTCGCACAATGAGCAGTTCTTC.

The chain uses TRBV12-3 or TRBV12-4 and TRBJ2-7; 7 positions match TRBD1. This CDR3 spans 13 amino acids. V gave up 9 bases and J gave up 6 bases; unmatched junction bases: 11. CDR3 sequence reads: CASRQGALPEQYF. The CDR3 bases are TGTGCCAGTCGACAGGGAGCCCTCCCCGAGCAGTACTTC.